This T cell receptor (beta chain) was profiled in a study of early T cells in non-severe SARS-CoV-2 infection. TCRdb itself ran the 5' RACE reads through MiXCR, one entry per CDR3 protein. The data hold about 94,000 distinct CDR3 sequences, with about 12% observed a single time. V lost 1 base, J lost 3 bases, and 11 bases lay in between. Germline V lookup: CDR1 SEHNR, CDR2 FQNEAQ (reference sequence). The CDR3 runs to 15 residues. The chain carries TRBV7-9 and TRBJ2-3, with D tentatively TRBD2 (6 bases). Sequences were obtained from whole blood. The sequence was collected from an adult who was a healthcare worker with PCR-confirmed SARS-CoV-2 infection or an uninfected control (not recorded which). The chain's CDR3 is CASSLGRVPTDTQYF. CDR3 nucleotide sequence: TGTGCCAGCAGCTTAGGGAGGGTCCCTACAGATACGCAGTATTTT. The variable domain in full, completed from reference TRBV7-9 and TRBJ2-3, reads DTGVSQNPRHKITKRGQNVTFRCDPISEHNRLYWYRQTLGQGPEFLTYFQNEAQLEKSRLLSDRFSAERPKGSFSTLEIQRTEQGDSAMYLCASSLGRVPTDTQYFGPGTRLTVL.